This TCR beta chain originates from a study of blood T cell repertoires in COVID-19. On the study more broadly: The origin of the acute and convalescent COVID-19 samples was the United States, Italy and Spain. The analysed material was cDNA or gDNA that came from T cells, B-cell-depleted T cells, or PBMCs.

Original processing notes: Amplification with reference gene primers provided the estimates of nucleated cell counts. Sequencing was performed with immunoSEQ multiplex PCR; in TCRdb, only in-frame clones are kept and a portion is missing. V and J calls and clone size are those listed in that table; D and trimming were worked out from the DNA. There are about 430,000 clones in the sample; around 90% occur only once, and approximately 0.92% lies in the top ten. V was clipped by 2 bases and J by 6 bases, with 14 bases between them. The CDR3 is made up of 14 amino acids. Germline CDR1 is SGHTA and CDR2 is FQGTGA. It was during active infection that Seattle patients were enrolled and then longitudinally followed.

This TCR was sampled from a man younger than 35 with COVID-19, enrolled during active disease. The chain couples TRBV7-3 to TRBJ2-7; D not certain. Sequences were obtained from peripheral blood. The CDR3 reads CASSLGDLASEQYF. CDR3 DNA sequence: TGTGCCAGCAGCTTAGGAGACCTCGCGTCCGAGCAGTACTTC. The complete variable domain, with remaining parts taken from reference TRBV7-3 and TRBJ2-7, reads GAGVSQTPSNKVTEKGKYVELRCDPISGHTALYWYRQSLGQGPEFLIYFQGTGAADDSGLPNDRFFAVRPEGSVSTLKIQRTERGDSAVYLCASSLGDLASEQYFGPGTRLTVT.